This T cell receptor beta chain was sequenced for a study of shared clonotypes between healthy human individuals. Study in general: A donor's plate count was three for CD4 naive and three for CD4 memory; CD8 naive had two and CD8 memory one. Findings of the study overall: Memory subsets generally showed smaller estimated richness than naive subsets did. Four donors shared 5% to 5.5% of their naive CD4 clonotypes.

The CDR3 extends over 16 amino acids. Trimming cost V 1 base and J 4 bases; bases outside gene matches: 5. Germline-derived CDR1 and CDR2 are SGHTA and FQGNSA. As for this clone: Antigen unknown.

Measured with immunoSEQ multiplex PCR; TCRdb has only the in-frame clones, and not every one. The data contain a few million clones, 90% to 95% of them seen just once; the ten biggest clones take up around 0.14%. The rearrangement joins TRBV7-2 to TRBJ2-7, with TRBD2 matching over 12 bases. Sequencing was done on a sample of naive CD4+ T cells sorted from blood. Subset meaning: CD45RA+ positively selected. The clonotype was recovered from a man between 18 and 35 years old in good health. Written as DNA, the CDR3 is TGTGCCAGCAGCTTAGGTACTAGCGGGAGGTTGTACGAGCAGTACTTC. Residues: CASSLGTSGRLYEQYF.